A single sample gave rise to the 30 T cell receptor beta chains below, sequenced in a study of cytomegalovirus exposure and HLA in healthy donors. Primers: 60 Vbeta forward and 13 Jbeta reverse. Here immunoSEQ multiplex PCR was the method, and the copy in TCRdb shows in-frame clones only, minus some. The table records about 200,000 clones, 82% of them present only once. The sample taken for sequencing was PBMCs. Receptor source: a middle-aged woman in good health and CMV-seronegative.

CDR3 in DNA: TGTGCCAGCGTATCTGGACAGGGCAACTATGGCTACACCTTC. This sequence encodes CASVSGQGNYGYTF. The chain carries TRBV6-1 and TRBJ1-2; 8 nucleotides match TRBD1. The CDR3 covers 14 residues. V lost 8 bases, J lost 2 bases, and 7 bases stayed unmatched. Per the germline V gene, CDR1 is MNHNS and CDR2 is SASEGT.

This chain links TRBV9 with TRBJ2-3, with a possible D match to TRBD1 (6 bases). Germline-derived CDR1 and CDR2 are SGDLS and YYNGEE. V was cut by 1 base and J by 0 bases, with 12 bases left in between. This CDR3 region has 16 residues. CDR3 coding DNA: TGTGCCAGCAGCGTAATAGGGGGAAGTAGCACAGATACGCAGTATTTT. It encodes CASSVIGGSSTDTQYF.

The rearrangement links TRBV27 to TRBJ2-1; 7 nucleotides match TRBD1. Germline loops: CDR1 MNHEY, CDR2 SMNVEV (reference sequence). CDR3 size: 13 residues. V was clipped by 3 bases and J by 5 bases; unmatched bases: 1. The CDR3 DNA reads as TGTGCCAGCAGTTTCGGGACAGACAATGAGCAGTTCTTC. This sequence encodes CASSFGTDNEQFF.

CDR3 sequence reads: CASSHHSYEQYF. The CDR3 DNA reads as TGCGCCAGCAGCCATCACTCCTACGAGCAGTACTTC. The J gene is TRBJ2-7, the V gene TRBV4-1; no clear D. Germline V gene data show CDR1 as MGHRA and CDR2 as YSYEKL. Trimming removed 3 bases from V and 0 bases from J, with 3 bases in between. The CDR3 has 12 amino acids.

In its sample, this clone was seen a few times. CDR3 region: CASRYSRTDTQYF. The DNA for the CDR3 is TGCGCCAGCAGATATTCGCGGACAGATACGCAGTATTTT. This chain joins TRBV5-1 and TRBJ2-3; D remains ambiguous. CDR1 and CDR2 from the germline V gene are SGHRS and YFSETQ. V lost 5 bases to trimming and J lost 3 bases, with 10 bases between them. This CDR3 region has 13 residues.

There are a few counts of this clone. The chain joins TRBV2 to TRBJ2-5, with D perhaps TRBD2 (5 bases). Germline V gene data show CDR1 as SNHLY and CDR2 as FYNNEI. This CDR3 region has 12 residues. Trimming cost V 6 bases and J 5 bases, with 10 bases left between them. CDR3 residues: CASSRESETQYF. The CDR3 bases are TGTGCCAGCAGCCGGGAATCGGAGACCCAGTACTTC.

The chain has TRBV19 and TRBJ1-5; 7 bases map to TRBD1. Germline CDR1 LNHDA, CDR2 SQIVND (reference sequence). The CDR3 extends over 14 amino acids. With 5 bases clipped from V and 7 bases from J, the junction kept 8 bases outside the gene matches. The CDR3 DNA sequence: TGTGCCAGTAGTCAACAGGGGTTTAGCCAGCCCCAGCATTTT. Translation: CASSQQGFSQPQHF.

The genes are TRBV10-1 and TRBJ1-5; no reliable D call. Looked up from germline, CDR1 is WNHNN and CDR2 is SYGVQD (reference sequence). Trimming cost V 2 bases and J 8 bases, with 7 bases left between them. The CDR3 covers 12 residues. CDR3 DNA: TGCGCCAGCAGTGAGCCGGGGAAGCCCCAGCATTTT. The encoded protein is CASSEPGKPQHF.

The chain combines TRBV9 with TRBJ2-5; D call uncertain. The CDR3 spans 12 residues. V was clipped by 4 bases and J by 1 base, with 5 bases between them. Per the germline V gene, CDR1 is SGDLS and CDR2 is YYNGEE. CDR3 sequence (DNA): TGTGCCAGCAGCTCCATCCAAGAGACCCAGTACTTC. Protein sequence: CASSSIQETQYF.

This chain joins TRBV7-3 and TRBJ2-6; 8 bases align to TRBD1. Germline CDR1 reads SGHTA; CDR2 reads FQGTGA. The CDR3 is 17 residues long. J gave up 0 bases and V 5 bases, and 6 bases lay outside the gene matches. In nucleotides, the CDR3 is TGTGCCAGCAGCCGGACAGGGATTATCTCTGGGGCCAACGTCCTGACTTTC. Amino acids: CASSRTGIISGANVLTF.

V and J are TRBV7-9 and TRBJ2-2; 9 bases agree with TRBD2. The CDR3 runs 19 residues. In germline, CDR1 is SEHNR, CDR2 FQNEAQ (reference sequence). V shed 3 bases, J shed 1 base, and the junction held 12 bases outside the gene matches. The CDR3 coding sequence is TGTGCCAGCAGCTTCCGCCCGGTCGTAGCGGGGGAGAACACCGGGGAGCTGTTTTTT. This translates into CASSFRPVVAGENTGELFF. Combining the CDR3 with reference TRBV7-9 and TRBJ2-2 gives the whole variable domain DTGVSQNPRHKITKRGQNVTFRCDPISEHNRLYWYRQTLGQGPEFLTYFQNEAQLEKSRLLSDRFSAERPKGSFSTLEIQRTEQGDSAMYLCASSFRPVVAGENTGELFFGEGSRLTVL.

V usage is TRBV7-2 and J usage is TRBJ2-1, with TRBD2 matching over 11 bases. CDR1 and CDR2 (germline): SGHTA, FQGNSA. The V segment lost 1 base and the J segment 4 bases; nucleotides outside the gene matches: 9. The length of the CDR3 is 18 residues. CDR3 nucleotide sequence: TGTGCCAGCAGCTTAGGGGGGACCGGGACTAGCGGATACAATGAGCAGTTCTTC. Translating it yields CASSLGGTGTSGYNEQFF.

The V gene is TRBV19, the J gene TRBJ1-4; possible D gene TRBD1, 6 bases. The length of the CDR3 is 15 residues. The V end was cut by 6 bases, the J end by 0 bases, with 11 bases between. The germline gives CDR1 LNHDA, CDR2 SQIVND (reference sequence). CDR3 DNA sequence: TGTGCCAGTAGCGCAGGGGATGCAACTAATGAAAAACTGTTTTTT. It codes for CASSAGDATNEKLFF.

This CDR3 reads CASSLGSRDTQYF. The CDR3 DNA sequence: TGCGCCAGCAGCTTGGGCTCTAGAGATACGCAGTATTTT. V usage is TRBV5-1 and J usage is TRBJ2-3; D gene unclear. V lost 0 bases and J 5 bases, leaving 7 bases between the germline ends. The CDR3 is made up of 13 amino acids. In germline, CDR1 is SGHRS, CDR2 YFSETQ.

The rearrangement uses TRBV18 and TRBJ1-1, with a weak D call TRBD1 (5 bases). This CDR3 comprises 13 residues. Germline lookup yields CDR1 KGHSH and CDR2 LQKENI. V shed 6 bases and J shed 2 bases, with 10 bases lying between them. The CDR3 bases are TGTGCCAGCTCCCTAGGGGTAAACACTGAAGCTTTCTTT. Amino acid sequence: CASSLGVNTEAFF.

The J gene is TRBJ2-1, the V gene TRBV27; no definite D call. This CDR3 region has 16 residues. Germline V CDR1 and CDR2: MNHEY, SMNVEV (reference sequence). Trimming removed 5 bases from V and 1 base from J, with 15 bases in between. CDR3 sequence (DNA): TGTGCCAGCAGTCCCGATGTTCCCGGGTCCTACAATGAGCAGTTCTTC. Translating it yields CASSPDVPGSYNEQFF.

The sample holds one count of this clone. The V and J genes are TRBV13 and TRBJ2-5; D call uncertain. Germline CDR1 and CDR2: PRHDT and FYEKMQ (reference sequence). This CDR3 is built from 12 residues. Trimming pared 4 bases from V and 1 base from J, leaving 4 bases between. CDR3 protein: CASSYTQETQYF. The CDR3 DNA reads as TGTGCCAGCAGCTACACCCAAGAGACCCAGTACTTC.

V gene TRBV19 combines with J gene TRBJ1-4, with a possible D match to TRBD1 (6 bases). Germline lookup yields CDR1 LNHDA and CDR2 SQIVND (reference sequence). Between the trimmed V and J ends, which lost 6 bases and 3 bases, there was a span of 14 bases. The CDR3 covers 15 residues. CDR3 region: CASSKNRAANEKLFF. CDR3 DNA sequence: TGTGCCAGTAGCAAAAACAGGGCGGCTAATGAAAAACTGTTTTTT.

The rearrangement links TRBV6-5 to TRBJ1-1; TRBD1 agrees at 8 bases. J lost 7 bases, V lost 0 bases, and 4 bases had no gene match. The germline CDR1 and CDR2 sequences are MNHEY and SVGAGI. The CDR3 has 14 amino acids. The CDR3 loop is CASSYSTGEREAFF. The CDR3 bases are TGTGCCAGCAGTTACTCGACAGGGGAACGTGAAGCTTTCTTT.

This chain links TRBV4-1 with TRBJ2-1; 8 bases map to TRBD2. The CDR3 has 17 amino acids. CDR1 is MGHRA, CDR2 YSYEKL, per germline. V lost 1 base, J lost 5 bases, and 10 bases stayed unmatched. The CDR3 loop reads CASSQGSAGEMNNEQFF. The CDR3 coding sequence is TGCGCCAGCAGCCAAGGTTCAGCGGGAGAAATGAACAATGAGCAGTTCTTC.

The chain couples TRBV29-1 to TRBJ1-1; maybe TRBD1 (5 bases). Germline loops: CDR1 SQVTM, CDR2 ANQGSEA. The CDR3 length is 12 residues. V lost 6 bases and J lost 6, with 14 bases in between. The CDR3 DNA sequence: TGCAGCGTCCTCAGGGAGGAGTCTGAAGCTTTCTTT. Amino acid sequence: CSVLREESEAFF.

The chain employs TRBV27 and TRBJ1-2, with 7 bases that match TRBD1. Germline values: CDR1 MNHEY, CDR2 SMNVEV (reference sequence). J lost 2 bases, V lost 4 bases, and 4 bases had no gene match. The CDR3 extends over 14 amino acids. The CDR3 is CASSSGGRNYGYTF. CDR3 sequence (DNA): TGTGCCAGCAGTTCAGGGGGGCGGAACTATGGCTACACCTTC.

The chain carries TRBV4-2 and TRBJ1-4, with D maybe TRBD1 (5 bases). Germline CDR1 is LGHNA and CDR2 is YNFKEQ. The CDR3 extends over 13 amino acids. V lost 5 bases to trimming and J lost 8 bases, with 12 bases between them. DNA for the CDR3: TGTGCCAGCAGCGTGGGGGGAGGAGAAAAACTGTTTTTT. Protein: CASSVGGGEKLFF.

J is TRBJ2-1 and V is TRBV18; 12 nucleotides match TRBD2. The CDR3 has 17 amino acids. Germline V lookup: CDR1 KGHSH, CDR2 LQKENI. The ends lost 3 bases at V and 3 bases at J; junction bases unmatched: 6. CDR3 sequence: CASSPGTSGFVYNEQFF. The CDR3 DNA reads as TGTGCCAGCTCACCCGGGACTAGCGGGTTCGTCTACAATGAGCAGTTCTTC.

The gene calls are TRBV6-1 and TRBJ2-3; 9 nucleotides match TRBD1. The CDR3 is made up of 14 amino acids. J lost 4 bases, V lost 6 bases, and 5 bases had no gene match. Per the germline V gene, CDR1 is MNHNS and CDR2 is SASEGT. CDR3 amino acids: CASRRDREADTQYF. The DNA of the CDR3 is TGTGCCAGCAGGAGGGACAGGGAAGCAGATACGCAGTATTTT.

The genes are TRBV5-1 and TRBJ2-2; 7 bases are shared with TRBD2. The CDR3 spans 16 residues. Germline assignment: CDR1 SGHRS and CDR2 YFSETQ. The V and J ends lost 0 bases and 5 bases, in that order; junction bases with no gene match: 7. The DNA of the CDR3 is TGCGCCAGCAGCTTGGTGGCGGGAGATTGGACCGGGGAGCTGTTTTTT. As protein: CASSLVAGDWTGELFF.

The V gene is TRBV7-9, the J gene TRBJ2-7; 7 nucleotides match TRBD1. The CDR3 loop spans 16 amino acids. Germline lookup yields CDR1 SEHNR and CDR2 FQNEAQ (reference sequence). V was pared by 5 bases and J by 3 bases, with 13 bases of the junction left unmatched. DNA of the CDR3: TGTGCCAGCAGCCGGTCATCGACAGGGCCTGACTACGAGCAGTACTTC. It yields the protein CASSRSSTGPDYEQYF.

The V call is TRBV7-9, the J call TRBJ2-7, with D maybe TRBD1 (6 bases). Germline V CDR1 and CDR2: SEHNR, FQNEAQ (reference sequence). Trimming pared 8 bases from V and 0 bases from J, leaving 11 bases between. CDR3 length equals 13 residues. CDR3 DNA: TGTGCCAGCGGGACATTCGGCTCCTACGAGCAGTACTTC. This gives the protein CASGTFGSYEQYF.

In this sample, this clone turned up a few times. This sequence joins TRBV4-1 and TRBJ1-1; TRBD1 matches 7 bases. The germline V gene has CDR1 MGHRA and CDR2 YSYEKL. This CDR3 has 15 amino acids. Trimming took 4 bases from V and 1 from J; bases not matched to a gene: 6. The CDR3 protein is CASSPPGTENTEAFF. CDR3 nucleotides: TGCGCCAGCAGCCCCCCCGGGACAGAGAACACTGAAGCTTTCTTT.

The V gene is TRBV15, the J gene TRBJ1-1, with 7 bases matching TRBD1. Trimming at V came to 3 bases and at J to 5 bases, leaving 9 bases not matched to a gene. Germline CDR1 and CDR2: LNHNV and YYDKDF (reference sequence). CDR3 length: 15 amino acids. The CDR3 nucleotides read TGTGCCACCAGCAGGATCAACAGGGGCGGGACTGAAGCTTTCTTT. The encoded protein is CATSRINRGGTEAFF. Looking up the rest from reference TRBV15 and TRBJ1-1 gives the full variable domain: DAMVIQNPRYQVTQFGKPVTLSCSQTLNHNVMYWYQQKSSQAPKLLFHYYDKDFNNEADTPDNFQSRRPNTSFCFLDIRSPGLGDTAMYLCATSRINRGGTEAFFGQGTRLTVV.